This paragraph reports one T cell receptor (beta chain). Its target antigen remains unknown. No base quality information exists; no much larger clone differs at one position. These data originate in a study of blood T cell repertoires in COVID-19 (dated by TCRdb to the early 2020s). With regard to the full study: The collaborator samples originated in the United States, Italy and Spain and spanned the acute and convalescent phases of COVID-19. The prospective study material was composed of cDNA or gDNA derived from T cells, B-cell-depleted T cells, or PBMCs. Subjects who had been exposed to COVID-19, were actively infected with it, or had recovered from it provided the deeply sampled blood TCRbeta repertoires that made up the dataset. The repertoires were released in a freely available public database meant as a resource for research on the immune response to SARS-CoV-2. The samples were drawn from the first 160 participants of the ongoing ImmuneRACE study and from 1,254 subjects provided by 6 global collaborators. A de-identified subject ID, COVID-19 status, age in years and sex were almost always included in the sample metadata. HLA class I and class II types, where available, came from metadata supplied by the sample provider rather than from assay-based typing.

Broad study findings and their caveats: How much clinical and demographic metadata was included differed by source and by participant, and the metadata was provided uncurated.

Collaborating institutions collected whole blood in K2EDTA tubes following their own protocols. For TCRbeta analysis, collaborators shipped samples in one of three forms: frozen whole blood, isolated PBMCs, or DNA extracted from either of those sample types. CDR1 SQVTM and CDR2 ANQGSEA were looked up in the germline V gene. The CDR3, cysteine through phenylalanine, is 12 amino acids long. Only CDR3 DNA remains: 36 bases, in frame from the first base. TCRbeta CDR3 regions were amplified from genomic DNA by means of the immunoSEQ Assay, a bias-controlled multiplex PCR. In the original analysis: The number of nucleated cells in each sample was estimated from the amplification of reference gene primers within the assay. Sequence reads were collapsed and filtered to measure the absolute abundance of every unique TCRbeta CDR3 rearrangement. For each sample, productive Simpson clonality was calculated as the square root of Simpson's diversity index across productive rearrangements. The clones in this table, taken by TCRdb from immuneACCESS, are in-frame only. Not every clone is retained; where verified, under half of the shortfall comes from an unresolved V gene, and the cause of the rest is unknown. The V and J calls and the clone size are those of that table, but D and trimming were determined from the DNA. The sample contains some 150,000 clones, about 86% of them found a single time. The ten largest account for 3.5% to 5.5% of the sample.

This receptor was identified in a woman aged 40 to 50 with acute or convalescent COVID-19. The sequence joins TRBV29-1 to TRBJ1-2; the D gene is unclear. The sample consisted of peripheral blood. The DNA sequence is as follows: TGCAGTGTCACAGAACAGTCCTATGGCTACACCTTC. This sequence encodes CSVTEQSYGYTF.